A single sample gave rise to the 31 T cell receptor beta chains below, sequenced in a study of blood T cell repertoires in COVID-19. Sequenced by immunoSEQ multiplex PCR; TCRdb stores in-frame clones only, minus some. Here the sample spans 250,000 or so clones, approximately 90% being singletons. The sample taken for sequencing was PBMCs or T cells enriched from blood (not recorded which). These receptors came from a man aged 40-49 years who had recovered from COVID-19.

The chain employs TRBV19 and TRBJ1-2; D is ambiguous. In germline, CDR1 is LNHDA, CDR2 SQIVND (reference sequence). V was pared by 3 bases and J by 1 base, with 6 bases between. The CDR3 contains 13 residues. The CDR3 sequence is CASSMEGNYGYTF. The CDR3 DNA sequence: TGTGCCAGTAGTATGGAGGGTAACTATGGCTACACCTTC.

The chain joins TRBV3-1 (or the pseudogene TRBV3-2) to TRBJ2-7, with 8 bases lining up with TRBD1. CDR1 is LGHDT, CDR2 YNNKEL, per germline (reference sequence). This CDR3 spans 16 amino acids. V dropped 1 base and J dropped 5; count of bases not matched to a gene: 10. CDR3 sequence (DNA): TGTGCCAGCAGCCAAGTGTCAGGGGGCAATCGGCACGAGCAGTACTTC. This translates into CASSQVSGGNRHEQYF.

The gene calls are TRBV5-8 and TRBJ2-1; possibly TRBD2 for D (6 bases). Germline V lookup: CDR1 SGHTS, CDR2 YDEGEE. V gave up 4 bases and J gave up 4 bases, with 9 bases separating them. The CDR3 covers 13 residues. Written as DNA, the CDR3 is TGTGCCAGCAGCGGAGGGGTGTACAATGAGCAGTTCTTC. Encoded protein: CASSGGVYNEQFF. The full variable domain, completed using reference TRBV5-8 and TRBJ2-1, is EAGVTQSPTHLIKTRGQQATLRCSPISGHTSVYWYQQALGLGLQFLLWYDEGEERNRGNFPPRFSGRQFPNYSSELNVNALELEDSALYLCASSGGVYNEQFFGPGTRLTVL.

V gene TRBV28 combines with J gene TRBJ2-1; TRBD1 aligns across 10 bases. The CDR3 is 14 amino acids. V shed 9 bases, J shed 7 bases, and the junction held 9 bases outside the gene matches. CDR1 is MDHEN, CDR2 SYDVKM, per germline. The CDR3 DNA is TGTGCCAGTCCTCCGGACAGGGGGTGGAATGAGCAGTTCTTC. It is translated as CASPPDRGWNEQFF.

The genes are TRBV19 and TRBJ1-2, with D perhaps TRBD1 (5 bases). This CDR3 comprises 14 residues. From germline, CDR1 is LNHDA and CDR2 SQIVND (reference sequence). The V and J ends lost 6 bases and 5 bases respectively, with 16 bases between them. CDR3 nucleotide sequence: TGTGCCAGTAGGGCGGAGGGGAAAGGGTATGGCTACACCTTC. It specifies CASRAEGKGYGYTF.

The chain couples TRBV19 to TRBJ1-3, with 10 bases aligning to TRBD1. Germline V CDR1 and CDR2: LNHDA, SQIVND (reference sequence). V trimming: 9 bases; J trimming: 4 bases; junction bases outside the gene matches: 3. This CDR3 has 13 residues. This CDR3 is CARQDRGGNTIYF. DNA for the CDR3: TGTGCCAGACAGGACAGGGGGGGAAACACCATATATTTT.

V gene TRBV7-9 combines with J gene TRBJ2-3, with a possible D match to TRBD1 (5 bases). V was pared by 1 base and J by 6 bases, with 8 bases between. This CDR3 comprises 13 residues. Germline CDR1 SEHNR, CDR2 FQNEAQ (reference sequence). CDR3 residues: CASSLGPGDTQYF. CDR3 nucleotide sequence: TGTGCCAGCAGCTTAGGGCCAGGGGATACGCAGTATTTT. The full variable domain, its missing parts supplied by reference TRBV7-9 and TRBJ2-3, is DTGVSQNPRHKITKRGQNVTFRCDPISEHNRLYWYRQTLGQGPEFLTYFQNEAQLEKSRLLSDRFSAERPKGSFSTLEIQRTEQGDSAMYLCASSLGPGDTQYFGPGTRLTVL.

This chain joins TRBV5-1 and TRBJ2-2; tentatively, D is TRBD2 (5 bases). Germline assignment: CDR1 SGHRS and CDR2 YFSETQ. V was clipped by 3 bases and J by 3 bases, with 12 bases between them. The CDR3 consists of 15 residues. CDR3 sequence (DNA): TGCGCCAGCAGCTCCTACGGAGGTGACACCGGGGAGCTGTTTTTT. It codes for CASSSYGGDTGELFF.

The chain is built from TRBV18 and TRBJ2-1; the match to TRBD2 covers 8 bases. J was trimmed by 8 bases and V by 1 base; bases with no gene match: 4. CDR1 KGHSH and CDR2 LQKENI come from the germline V gene. This CDR3 region has 14 residues. CDR3 in amino acids: CASSPLAGIYEQFF. The CDR3 region has the DNA TGTGCCAGCTCACCACTAGCGGGAATCTATGAGCAGTTCTTC.

This chain connects TRBV30 to TRBJ1-5, with D perhaps TRBD1 (6 bases). CDR3 length: 14 amino acids. V gave up 1 base and J gave up 1 base, with 8 bases separating them. Germline V gene sequence: CDR1 GTSNPN, CDR2 SVGIG (reference sequence). The CDR3 reads CAWSETGSNQPQHF. DNA of the CDR3: TGTGCCTGGAGTGAGACAGGCAGCAATCAGCCCCAGCATTTT.

The chain recombines TRBV6-5 with TRBJ1-4; D remains ambiguous. Trimming left V 6 bases short and J 1 base short, with 6 bases between. Germline CDR1 is MNHEY and CDR2 is SVGAGI. The CDR3 covers 13 residues. The CDR3 DNA sequence: TGTGCCAGCAGGGTCAGAACTAATGAAAAACTGTTTTTT. Translation: CASRVRTNEKLFF.

This clone was found a few times. J is TRBJ1-1 and V is TRBV19; D is ambiguous. CDR3 length: 13 amino acids. Germline CDR1 LNHDA, CDR2 SQIVND (reference sequence). V lost 5 bases, J lost 11 bases, and 18 bases lay in between. The CDR3 reads CASSQYKAGIAFF. CDR3 nucleotide sequence: TGTGCCAGTAGTCAGTATAAGGCGGGGATCGCTTTCTTT.

In regard to this clone: One end of the junction does not line up with germline, which may come from a read error. This chain connects TRBV7-9 to TRBJ1-2; D remains ambiguous. The germline CDR1 and CDR2 sequences are SEHNR and FQNEAQ (reference sequence). This CDR3 is built from 13 residues. The CDR3 region is CASSLGGAGGTRF. The CDR3 DNA follows: TGTGCCAGCAGCTTAGGGGGTGCAGGAGGAACCCGCTTC.

The chain combines TRBV7-2 with TRBJ2-2; weak D call: TRBD2 (5 bases). Per the germline V gene, CDR1 is SGHTA and CDR2 is FQGNSA. V was cut by 2 bases and J by 4 bases, with 11 bases left in between. The CDR3 runs to 15 residues. The CDR3 protein is CASSLIRESTGELFF. In DNA, the CDR3 is TGTGCCAGCAGCTTAATACGGGAAAGCACCGGGGAGCTGTTTTTT.

The genes are TRBV27 and TRBJ1-5; a possible D gene is TRBD1 (5 bases). CDR3 size: 14 residues. Trimming pared 0 bases from V and 3 bases from J, leaving 6 bases between. The V gene's germline CDR1 is MNHEY and CDR2 SMNVEV (reference sequence). The CDR3 DNA sequence: TGTGCCAGCAGTTTATCAGGGGTCAATCAGCCCCAGCATTTT. Translating it yields CASSLSGVNQPQHF.

V and J are TRBV20-1 and TRBJ2-7, with D perhaps TRBD2 (6 bases). This CDR3 contains 11 residues. V was clipped by 8 bases and J by 5 bases, with 13 bases between them. CDR1 is DFQATT, CDR2 SNEGSKA, per germline (reference sequence). CDR3 amino acids: CSSPGDDEQYF. DNA of the CDR3: TGCAGTTCCCCGGGGGACGACGAGCAGTACTTC.

This clone was picked up a small number of times. The genes are TRBV27 and TRBJ1-4, with D possibly being TRBD1 (5 bases). V dropped 1 base and J dropped 8 bases, with 14 bases sitting between them. CDR3 size: 15 residues. Germline V gene data show CDR1 as MNHEY and CDR2 as SMNVEV (reference sequence). CDR3 bases: TGTGCCAGCAGTTTATTTCCAGGGTTCGTCGAAAAACTGTTTTTT. Amino acid sequence: CASSLFPGFVEKLFF.

V usage is TRBV28 and J usage is TRBJ1-3; D call uncertain. CDR1 and CDR2 from the germline V gene are MDHEN and SYDVKM. CDR3 length equals 16 residues. The germline V and J ends were trimmed by 4 bases and 7 bases, with 20 bases remaining between them. The CDR3: CASSSPGAGRRNTIYF. CDR3 nucleotides: TGTGCCAGCAGTTCGCCCGGAGCGGGCCGGAGGAACACCATATATTTT.

The chain carries TRBV7-8 and TRBJ2-5, with TRBD2 matching 10 bases. The germline V gene has CDR1 SGHVS and CDR2 FQNEAQ. V was pared by 3 bases and J by 5 bases, with 6 bases of the junction left unmatched. This CDR3 is 15 amino acids long. The CDR3 loop reads CASSLSGGAAETQYF. The CDR3 nucleotides are TGTGCCAGCAGCTTGAGCGGGGGGGCCGCGGAGACCCAGTACTTC.

The gene calls are TRBV5-1 and TRBJ2-1, with 7 positions matching TRBD2. The J segment lost 4 bases and the V segment lost 4 bases, leaving 8 bases of the junction unmatched. Germline V gene data show CDR1 as SGHRS and CDR2 as YFSETQ. CDR3 length: 15 amino acids. CDR3 coding DNA: TGCGCCAGCAGCCTGGGGGAGGGGTTGTACAATGAGCAGTTCTTC. Translated, it gives CASSLGEGLYNEQFF.

The chain is built from TRBV19 and TRBJ2-7; 12 bases line up with TRBD1. CDR3 length: 15 residues. Germline CDR1 is LNHDA and CDR2 is SQIVND (reference sequence). Trimming removed 4 bases from V and 4 bases from J; junction bases left unmatched: 5. This CDR3 reads CASSTGTGGLYEQYF. The DNA for the CDR3 is TGTGCCAGTAGTACCGGGACAGGGGGCTTGTACGAGCAGTACTTC.

This sequence joins TRBV11-2 and TRBJ2-7, with 12 bases identical to TRBD1. V dropped 4 bases and J dropped 4; count of bases not matched to a gene: 11. The CDR3 length is 17 residues. CDR1 is SGHAT, CDR2 FQNNGV, per germline. DNA for the CDR3: TGTGCCAGCAGCTGGACGGGACAGGGGGCCCCCTTTTACGAGCAGTACTTC. Translating gives CASSWTGQGAPFYEQYF.

V gene TRBV6-2 or TRBV6-3 combines with J gene TRBJ2-7, with 9 bases lining up with TRBD2. J lost 7 bases, V lost 5 bases, and 9 bases had no gene match. Germline CDR1 and CDR2: MNHEY and SVGEGT. The CDR3 loop spans 14 amino acids. This chain's CDR3 is CASSPGTSPREQYF. The CDR3 DNA is TGTGCCAGCAGTCCGGGGACTAGCCCCCGGGAGCAGTACTTC.

The chain has TRBV19 and TRBJ2-5; TRBD2 agrees at 9 bases. V trimming: 5 bases; J trimming: 2 bases; junction bases outside the gene matches: 6. The CDR3 spans 15 residues. CDR1 and CDR2 from the germline V gene are LNHDA and SQIVND (reference sequence). The CDR3 reads CASSPAGGGQETQYF. CDR3 bases: TGTGCCAGTAGTCCTGCGGGGGGGGGACAAGAGACCCAGTACTTC.

The chain has TRBV7-2 and TRBJ1-2, with TRBD1 identical over 7 bases. J gave up 4 bases and V 5 bases, and 10 bases lay outside the gene matches. The CDR3 runs to 15 residues. The germline CDR1 and CDR2 sequences are SGHTA and FQGNSA. The CDR3 reads CASSPSWDSSYGYTF. DNA of the CDR3: TGTGCCAGCAGCCCCTCGTGGGACAGCAGCTATGGCTACACCTTC.

The chain combines TRBV7-2 with TRBJ2-1; 8 bases align to TRBD1. The CDR3 loop spans 13 amino acids. In germline, CDR1 is SGHTA, CDR2 FQGNSA. Germline trimming cut 5 bases from V and 9 bases from J; bases unmatched to any gene: 6. DNA of the CDR3: TGTGCCAGCAGCCCCCGGACAGGGCTTGAGCAGTTCTTC. Translated, it gives CASSPRTGLEQFF. Together with reference TRBV7-2 and TRBJ2-1, the CDR3 gives the full variable domain: GAGVSQSPSNKVTEKGKDVELRCDPISGHTALYWYRQSLGQGLEFLIYFQGNSAPDKSGLPSDRFSAERTGGSVSTLTIQRTQQEDSAVYLCASSPRTGLEQFFGPGTRLTVL.

The chain combines TRBV19 with TRBJ2-3, with a possible D match to TRBD1 (5 bases). Germline loops: CDR1 LNHDA, CDR2 SQIVND (reference sequence). The V gene lost 5 bases and the J gene lost 0 bases, with 15 bases spanning the gap. The CDR3 consists of 16 residues. CDR3 DNA sequence: TGTGCCAGTAGTCCCTCCCGACAGTTCAGCACAGATACGCAGTATTTT. This codes for CASSPSRQFSTDTQYF.

This rearrangement joins TRBV27 to TRBJ1-1; a possible D gene is TRBD1 (5 bases). Trimming shortened V by 7 bases and J by 0 bases, and 18 bases separated the two germline ends. This CDR3 is 16 amino acids long. Per germline, CDR1 MNHEY and CDR2 SMNVEV (reference sequence). For the CDR3, the DNA is TGTGCCAGCATGGGTCCCCAGGGTTCACTGAACACTGAAGCTTTCTTT. This codes for CASMGPQGSLNTEAFF.

This clone was seen only a few times. V usage is TRBV5-6 and J usage is TRBJ1-2, with 7 bases identical to TRBD1. Germline assignment: CDR1 SGHDT and CDR2 YYEEEE. This CDR3 region has 14 residues. With V trimmed by 3 bases and J by 5 bases, 7 bases remained unmatched. CDR3 protein: CASSSKSGGYGYTF. The CDR3 region has the DNA TGTGCCAGCAGCTCAAAATCAGGGGGGTATGGCTACACCTTC.

The chain recombines TRBV19 with TRBJ1-5; D is perhaps TRBD1 (5 bases). Germline CDR1 is LNHDA and CDR2 is SQIVND (reference sequence). CDR3 length: 16 residues. The V end was cut by 5 bases, the J end by 2 bases, with 16 bases between. CDR3 sequence reads: CASSGQGQSRNQPQHF. The CDR3 bases are TGTGCCAGTAGTGGGCAGGGTCAATCGCGCAATCAGCCCCAGCATTTT.

The V call is TRBV4-1, the J call TRBJ1-1, with D possibly TRBD1 on 5 matching bases. Germline V gene sequence: CDR1 MGHRA, CDR2 YSYEKL. V dropped 0 bases and J dropped 2 bases, with 16 bases sitting between them. CDR3 size: 17 residues. The DNA of the CDR3 is TGCGCCAGCAGCCAAGATGGACACCGCGGCGTTAACACTGAAGCTTTCTTT. Encoded protein: CASSQDGHRGVNTEAFF.